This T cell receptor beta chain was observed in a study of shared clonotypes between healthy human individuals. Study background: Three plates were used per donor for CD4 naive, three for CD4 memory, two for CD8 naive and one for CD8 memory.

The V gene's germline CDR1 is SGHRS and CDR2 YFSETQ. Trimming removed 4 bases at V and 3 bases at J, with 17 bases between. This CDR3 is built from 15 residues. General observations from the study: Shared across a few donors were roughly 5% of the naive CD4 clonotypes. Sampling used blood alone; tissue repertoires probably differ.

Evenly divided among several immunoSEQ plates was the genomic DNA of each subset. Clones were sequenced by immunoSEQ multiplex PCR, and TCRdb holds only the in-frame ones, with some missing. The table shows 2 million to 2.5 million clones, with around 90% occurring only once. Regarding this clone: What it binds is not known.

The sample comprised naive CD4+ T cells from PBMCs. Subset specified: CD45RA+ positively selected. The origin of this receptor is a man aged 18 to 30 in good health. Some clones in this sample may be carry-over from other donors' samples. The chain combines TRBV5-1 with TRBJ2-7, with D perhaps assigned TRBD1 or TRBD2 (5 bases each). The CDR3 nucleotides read TGCGCCAGCAGCCTGACCTGGGGGAATGTCTACGAGCAGTACTTC. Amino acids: CASSLTWGNVYEQYF.